The source of this TCR beta chain is a study of T cells in Graves' hyperthyroidism and ophthalmopathy. Diagnoses used clinical symptoms, serum thyroxine and TRAb, thyroid ultrasound and orbital computed tomography. The PBMCs were taken from over 9.5 ml of fresh peripheral blood. Amplified TCR beta CDR3 regions derived from RNA transcripts. HTBI primers were used for first-round RT-PCR of the TCR CDR3. MiXCR, run by TCRdb on the multiplex PCR reads, gives a single entry per CDR3 protein. The sample lists about 720,000 distinct CDR3 sequences, roughly 17% occurring once. This clonotype was detected a few times. Its antigen is currently unknown. Trimming cost V 7 bases and J 5 bases, with 10 bases left between them. This CDR3 region has 12 residues. Germline CDR1 SEHNR, CDR2 FQNEAQ (reference sequence). General observations from the study: For ophthalmopathy, model prediction preceded onset by a median about 6 months. Among thyroid clonotypes expanded above 0.001, most also appeared in blood.

Source material: blood. The V call is TRBV7-9, the J call TRBJ2-3, with a weak D call TRBD2 (5 bases). The receptor's source is a man younger than 35 with Graves' hyperthyroidism. The CDR3 nucleotides read TGTGCCAGCACCCCGGCGGGAGATACGCAGTATTTT. Translated: CASTPAGDTQYF.